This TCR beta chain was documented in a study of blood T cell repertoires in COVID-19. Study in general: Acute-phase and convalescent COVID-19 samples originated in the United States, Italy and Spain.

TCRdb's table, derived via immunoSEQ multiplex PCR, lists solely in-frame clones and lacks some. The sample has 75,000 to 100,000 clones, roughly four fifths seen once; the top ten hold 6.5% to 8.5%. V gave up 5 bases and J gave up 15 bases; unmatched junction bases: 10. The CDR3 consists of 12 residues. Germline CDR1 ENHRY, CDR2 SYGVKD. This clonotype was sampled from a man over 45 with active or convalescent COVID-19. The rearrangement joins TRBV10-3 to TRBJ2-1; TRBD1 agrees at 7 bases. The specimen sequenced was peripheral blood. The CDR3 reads CAISSQDRDLFF. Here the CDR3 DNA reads TGTGCCATCAGTAGCCAAGACAGGGATCTGTTCTTC.